This TCR beta chain was retrieved from a study of blood T cell repertoires in COVID-19. With V trimmed by 4 bases and J by 3 bases, 2 bases remained unmatched. CDR1 and CDR2 (germline): LGHDT, YNNKEL (reference sequence). The CDR3 runs 13 residues. Clones were read by immunoSEQ multiplex PCR, and TCRdb kept only the in-frame ones, dropping some. Seen here are approximately 86,000 clones, roughly nine tenths observed once, and the top ten hold roughly 8.9%. The TCR comes from a man aged 45-65 years with acute or convalescent COVID-19. The chain has TRBV3-1 (or the pseudogene TRBV3-2) and TRBJ1-2; 7 bases align to TRBD1. Sequenced: peripheral blood. The CDR3 sequence is CASSRQGDYGYTF. The CDR3 DNA reads as TGTGCCAGCAGCCGACAGGGTGACTATGGCTACACCTTC.